This paragraph reports one T cell receptor beta chain. This sample is drawn from a study of control samples from healthy donors and cancer patients. Trimming pared 6 bases from V and 6 bases from J, leaving 11 bases between. The CDR3 covers 13 residues. Germline V gene sequence: CDR1 MNHEY, CDR2 SVGAGI. The protocol was immunoSEQ multiplex PCR, while the TCRdb copy is restricted to in-frame clones and leaves out a portion. This table has around 140,000 clones, approximately 89% appearing once. The sample comprised PBMCs. The J gene is TRBJ2-2, the V gene TRBV6-5; D is undetermined. This TCR was sampled from a man aged 50-59 years with head and neck cancer. CDR3 amino acids: CASSPWGAGELFF. CDR3 coding DNA: TGTGCCAGCAGCCCATGGGGTGCCGGGGAGCTGTTTTTT.